This entry concerns a single TCR beta chain. The antigen remains unidentified. Measured with immunoSEQ multiplex PCR; TCRdb has only the in-frame clones, and not every one. The sample records some 100,000 clones, roughly nine tenths being singletons. Patients were ruled out by autoimmune disease history or systemic immunosuppression. This sample was taken from a study of OX40 agonist ivuxolimab in advanced cancers. For the study at large: Dose-escalation subjects each had hepatocellular carcinoma, melanoma, renal cell or head and neck cancer. Findings of the study overall: Low normalized clonal expansion also occurred in some nonresponding patients.

The CDR3 sequence is 15 residues long. V lost 2 bases and J 5 bases, leaving 14 bases between the germline ends. The V gene's germline CDR1 is LNHDA and CDR2 SQIVND (reference sequence). Sequences were derived from CD4+ or CD8+ T cells sorted from blood, sampled in a trial of the OX40 agonist ivuxolimab. The clonotype originates from an adult with an advanced solid tumor such as melanoma, head and neck, liver or kidney cancer. This chain joins TRBV19 and TRBJ2-3, with D possibly TRBD2 on 5 matching bases. The CDR3 region has the DNA TGTGCCAGTAGTATACTAGCTCCTAATGGAGATACGCAGTATTTT. Translating gives CASSILAPNGDTQYF.